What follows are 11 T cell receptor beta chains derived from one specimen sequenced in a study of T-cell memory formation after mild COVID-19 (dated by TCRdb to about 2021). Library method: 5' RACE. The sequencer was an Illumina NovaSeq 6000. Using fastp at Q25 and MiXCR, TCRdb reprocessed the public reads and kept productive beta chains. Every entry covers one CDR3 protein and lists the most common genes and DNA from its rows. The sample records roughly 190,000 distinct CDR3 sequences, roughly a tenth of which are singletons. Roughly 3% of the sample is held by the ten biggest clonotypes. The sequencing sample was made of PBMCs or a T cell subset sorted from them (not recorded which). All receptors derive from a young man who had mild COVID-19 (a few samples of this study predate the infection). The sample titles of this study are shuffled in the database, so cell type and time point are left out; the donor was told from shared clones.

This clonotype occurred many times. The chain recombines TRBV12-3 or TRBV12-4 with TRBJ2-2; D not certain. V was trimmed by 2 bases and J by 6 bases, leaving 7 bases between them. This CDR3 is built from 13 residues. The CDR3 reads CASSLSRAGELFF. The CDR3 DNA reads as TGTGCCAGCAGTTTAAGCCGGGCCGGGGAGCTGTTTTTT.

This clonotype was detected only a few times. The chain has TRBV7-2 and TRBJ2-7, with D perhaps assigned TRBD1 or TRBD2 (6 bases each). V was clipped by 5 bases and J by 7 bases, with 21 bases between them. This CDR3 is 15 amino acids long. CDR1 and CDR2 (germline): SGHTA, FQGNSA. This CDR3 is CASSKGGTTPGEQYV. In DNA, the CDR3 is TGTGCCAGCAGCAAAGGGGGGACAACCCCGGGGGAGCAGTACGTC.

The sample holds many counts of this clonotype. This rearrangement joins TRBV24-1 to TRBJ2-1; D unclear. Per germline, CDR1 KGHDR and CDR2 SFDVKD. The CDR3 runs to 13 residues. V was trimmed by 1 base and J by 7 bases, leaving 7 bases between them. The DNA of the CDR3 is TGTGCCACCAGTGATTTAAATGGGAATGAGCAGTTCTTC. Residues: CATSDLNGNEQFF.

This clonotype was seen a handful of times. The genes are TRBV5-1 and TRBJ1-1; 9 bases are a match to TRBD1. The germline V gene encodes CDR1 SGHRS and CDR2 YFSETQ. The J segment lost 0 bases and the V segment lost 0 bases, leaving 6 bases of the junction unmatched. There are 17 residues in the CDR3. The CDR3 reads CASSLVSQGAMNTEAFF. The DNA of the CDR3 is TGCGCCAGCAGCTTGGTTTCACAGGGGGCCATGAACACTGAAGCTTTCTTT.

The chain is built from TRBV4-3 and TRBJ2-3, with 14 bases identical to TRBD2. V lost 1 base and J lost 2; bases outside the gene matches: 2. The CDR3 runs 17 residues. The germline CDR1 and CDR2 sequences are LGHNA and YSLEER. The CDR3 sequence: CASSQGGLAGVTDTQYF. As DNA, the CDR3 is TGCGCCAGCAGCCAAGGGGGACTAGCGGGGGTCACAGATACGCAGTATTTT.

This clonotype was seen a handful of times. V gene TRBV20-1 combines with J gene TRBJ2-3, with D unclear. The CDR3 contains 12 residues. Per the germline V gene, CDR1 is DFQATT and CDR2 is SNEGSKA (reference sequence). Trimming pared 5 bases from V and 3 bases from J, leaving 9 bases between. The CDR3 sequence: CSAVGRTDTQYF. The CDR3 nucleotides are TGCAGTGCTGTAGGCCGAACAGATACGCAGTATTTT.

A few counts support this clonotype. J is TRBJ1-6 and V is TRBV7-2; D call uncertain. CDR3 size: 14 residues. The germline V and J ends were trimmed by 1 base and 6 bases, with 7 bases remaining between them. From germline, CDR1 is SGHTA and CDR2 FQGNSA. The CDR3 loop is CASSLEWGNSPLHF. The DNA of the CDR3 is TGTGCCAGCAGCTTAGAGTGGGGTAATTCACCCCTCCACTTT.

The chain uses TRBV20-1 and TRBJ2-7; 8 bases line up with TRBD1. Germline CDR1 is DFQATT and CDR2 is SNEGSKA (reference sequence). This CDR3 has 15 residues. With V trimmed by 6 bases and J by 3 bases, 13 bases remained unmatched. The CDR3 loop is CSASDRGRGLYEQYF. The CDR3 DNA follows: TGCAGTGCGTCAGACAGGGGTCGGGGACTCTACGAGCAGTACTTC.

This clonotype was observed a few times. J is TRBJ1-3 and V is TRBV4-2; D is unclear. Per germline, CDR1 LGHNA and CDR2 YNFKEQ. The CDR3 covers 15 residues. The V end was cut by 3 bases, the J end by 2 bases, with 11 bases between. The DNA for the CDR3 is TGTGCCAGCAGCCACAACGGGCCAGCTGGAAACACCATATATTTT. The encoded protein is CASSHNGPAGNTIYF.

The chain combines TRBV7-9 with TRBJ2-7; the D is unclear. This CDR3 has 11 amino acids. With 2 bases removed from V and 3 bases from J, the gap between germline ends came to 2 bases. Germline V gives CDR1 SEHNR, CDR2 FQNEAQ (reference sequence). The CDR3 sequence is CASSLIYEQYF. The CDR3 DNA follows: TGTGCCAGCAGCTTAATCTACGAGCAGTACTTC.

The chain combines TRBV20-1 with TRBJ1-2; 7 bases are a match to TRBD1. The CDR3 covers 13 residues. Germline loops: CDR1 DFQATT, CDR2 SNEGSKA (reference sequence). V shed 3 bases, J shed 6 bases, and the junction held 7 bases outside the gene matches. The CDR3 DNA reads TGCAGTGCTAGCGATTTACAGGGGAATGGCTACACCTTC. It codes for CSASDLQGNGYTF.